Presented here are 5 T cell receptor beta chains from one specimen sequenced in a study of T-cell reconstitution after alpha-beta-depleted transplantation in children. Preparation of the TCRbeta library was carried out with unique molecular identifiers. TCRdb processed the PCR reads anew with MiXCR; each CDR3 protein has one entry. Of hundreds of thousands of distinct CDR3 sequences listed, roughly 17% are singletons. Specimen: PBMCs from the stem cell graft donor, collected from the stem cell graft. The origin of the receptors is a human donor who donated a stem cell graft to a child with acute myeloid leukemia.

This clonotype was recorded many times. The J gene is TRBJ1-4, the V gene TRBV12-3 or TRBV12-4, with a tentative D call TRBD1 (6 bases). The CDR3 contains 11 residues. V was shortened by 6 bases and J by 14 bases, with 13 bases between the two germline ends. For the CDR3, the DNA is TGTGCCAGCAGCCTGGGACATAATCTGTTTTTT. Protein sequence: CASSLGHNLFF.

This clonotype was picked up many times. The chain uses TRBV20-1 and TRBJ2-3, with 9 bases that match TRBD2. The CDR3 runs to 14 residues. Per germline, CDR1 DFQATT and CDR2 SNEGSKA (reference sequence). Losses at the gene ends were 4 bases for V and 0 bases for J; bases not matched to a gene: 2. CDR3 loop: CSATGLASTDTQYF. CDR3 sequence (DNA): TGCAGTGCTACGGGACTAGCTAGCACAGATACGCAGTATTTT.

This clonotype was found a few times. The J gene is TRBJ2-1, the V gene TRBV6-5; 10 bases are a match to TRBD1. The CDR3 runs 14 residues. CDR1 is MNHEY and CDR2 is SVGAGI in the germline V gene. The trim removed 6 bases at V and 8 bases at J, leaving 7 bases unmatched. The CDR3 sequence is CASRTGTGADEQFF. The CDR3 nucleotides are TGTGCCAGCAGAACCGGGACAGGGGCCGATGAGCAGTTCTTC.

This clonotype was counted many times. The CDR3: CSARDRNHYEQYV. The CDR3 DNA reads as TGCAGTGCTAGAGACAGGAACCACTACGAGCAGTACGTC. This rearrangement joins TRBV20-1 to TRBJ2-7; D uncertain. V was cut by 0 bases and J by 3 bases, with 9 bases left in between. The CDR3 loop spans 13 amino acids. Looked up from germline, CDR1 is DFQATT and CDR2 is SNEGSKA (reference sequence).

V gene TRBV5-1 combines with J gene TRBJ2-3; possibly TRBD1 or TRBD2 for D (5 bases each). This CDR3 region has 16 residues. The germline CDR1 and CDR2 sequences are SGHRS and YFSETQ. With 4 bases removed from V and 0 bases from J, the gap between germline ends came to 15 bases. This chain's CDR3 is CASSAGAHFSTDTQYF. The CDR3 bases are TGCGCCAGCAGCGCCGGGGCCCACTTCAGCACAGATACGCAGTATTTT.